This T cell receptor (beta chain) was identified in a study of T cells expressing NK-cell markers. Background on the study: Sorted CD3+CD56+NKG2C+, CD3+CD56+NKG2C- and CD3+CD56-NKG2C+ T-cell subsets were beta-chain profiled.

A remark on this clonotype: Its antigen is undetermined.

Libraries used 5'RACE template switching adding universal primer site and UMIs. TCRdb reprocessed the 5' RACE reads, keeping one entry per CDR3 protein, no DNA. This table lists 350,000 to 450,000 distinct CDR3 sequences. The V gene's germline CDR1 is SGHAT and CDR2 FQNNGV. The CDR3 is made up of 16 amino acids. Study conclusions and caveats: Six donors carried dominant NKG2C+ clonotypes that made up roughly 1.0-7.0% of their CD8+ T cells.

This rearrangement joins TRBV11-2 to TRBJ2-1; TCRdb indicates TRBD1, and absent DNA this call remains unverified. Sequencing was performed on blood T cells: a sorted CD56 or NKG2C T cell subset, CD4+ or CD8+ T cells, or bulk PBMC T cells (not recorded which). This receptor was identified in a man aged 18 to 69 in good health. The CDR3 loop is CASSLTIGQATNEQFF.